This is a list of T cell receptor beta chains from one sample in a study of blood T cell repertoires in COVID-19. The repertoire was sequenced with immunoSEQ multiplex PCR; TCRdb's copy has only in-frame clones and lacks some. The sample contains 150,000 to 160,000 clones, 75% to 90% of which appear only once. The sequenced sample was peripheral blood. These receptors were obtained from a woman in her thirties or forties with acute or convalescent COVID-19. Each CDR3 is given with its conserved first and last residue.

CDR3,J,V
CATSDAKTGGTQPQHF,TRBJ1-5,TRBV24-1
CAISKAGGSYEQYF,TRBJ2-7,TRBV10-3
CASSLDSSSYNEQFF,TRBJ2-1,TRBV5-1
CASSFLDRANTEAFF,TRBJ1-1,TRBV5-4
CASSPRDQPQHF,TRBJ1-5,TRBV7-2
CASSEGGRVAEAFF,TRBJ1-1,TRBV2
CASSLYPRDKLYEQYF,TRBJ2-7,TRBV28
CASSFGTGITEAFF,TRBJ1-1,TRBV19
CASSRTSGGVNEQFF,TRBJ2-1,TRBV3-1/TRBV3-2
CASSVDGSGGTDTQYF,TRBJ2-3,TRBV9
CASSIGTGTYEQYF,TRBJ2-7,TRBV19
CASSLGTGLNYGYTF,TRBJ1-2,TRBV28
CASSKTSGSGRELFF,TRBJ2-2,TRBV27
CASSLSGLTDTQYF,TRBJ2-3,TRBV28
CASSPGGGQETQYF,TRBJ2-5,TRBV9
CATSGEQGFDQPQHF,TRBJ1-5,TRBV24-1
CASSQDPQGYEQYF,TRBJ2-7,TRBV4-1
CSVEDLGEQYF,TRBJ2-7,TRBV29-1
CASSSLSGLADYNEQFF,TRBJ2-1,TRBV11-3
CAWTAGLHYGYTF,TRBJ1-2,TRBV30
CATSSGAVGGETQYF,TRBJ2-5,TRBV24-1
CASSVSGSGSYEQYF,TRBJ2-7,TRBV2
CASSYGQGPGYGYTF,TRBJ1-2,TRBV6-5
CASRSGANYGYTF,TRBJ1-2,TRBV6-5
CAWGQGSYNEQFF,TRBJ2-1,TRBV30
CASSHLRNTIYF,TRBJ1-3,TRBV11-2
CASSLFRGSDEQFF,TRBJ2-1,TRBV11-3
CSASRPGDFLEKLFF,TRBJ1-4,TRBV20-1
CATSGLERTQYF,TRBJ2-3,TRBV15
CASGPGGLNTEAFF,TRBJ1-1,TRBV12-5
CASTLRDLDTGELFF,TRBJ2-2,TRBV4-2
CASSFSVAQYF,TRBJ2-3,TRBV12-3/TRBV12-4
CASSINPGQSYEQYF,TRBJ2-7,TRBV19
CASSPLDSLNTEAFF,TRBJ1-1,TRBV5-4
CASRPSHTLHF,TRBJ1-6,TRBV6-4